These 5 T cell receptor beta chains originate from one sample sequenced in a study of cytomegalovirus exposure and HLA in healthy donors. The PCR was carried out with 60 Vbeta primers and 13 Jbeta primers. Sequenced by immunoSEQ multiplex PCR; TCRdb stores in-frame clones only, minus some. The sample yields around 210,000 clones, around 86% seen once. Sequenced input: PBMCs. The source is a woman aged 40 to 50 in good health and CMV-seronegative.

This rearrangement joins TRBV7-2 to TRBJ1-2, with 10 nucleotides matching TRBD1. The CDR3 loop spans 14 amino acids. CDR1 and CDR2 (germline): SGHTA, FQGNSA. J gave up 8 bases and V 5 bases, and 8 bases lay outside the gene matches. The CDR3 protein is CASSGTGAARGYTF. CDR3 sequence (DNA): TGTGCCAGCAGCGGGACAGGGGCTGCGCGGGGCTACACCTTC.

The chain has TRBV18 and TRBJ1-1; tentatively, D is TRBD1 (5 bases). The V and J ends lost 3 bases and 4 bases respectively, with 12 bases between them. The CDR3 is 14 amino acids. CDR1 and CDR2 (germline): KGHSH, LQKENI. The CDR3 spells CASSPLRTGTEAFF. For the CDR3, the DNA is TGTGCCAGCTCACCTCTCCGAACAGGCACTGAAGCTTTCTTT.

This chain connects TRBV11-2 to TRBJ2-3; no clear D gene. CDR3 length: 18 residues. From germline, CDR1 is SGHAT and CDR2 FQNNGV. Deletions cut 5 bases from V and 8 bases from J, with 29 bases between. This chain's CDR3 is CASSQPRLSRFIVTTQYF. For the CDR3, the DNA is TGTGCCAGCAGCCAACCCCGACTGAGCCGTTTTATCGTTACTACGCAGTATTTT.

The V gene is TRBV6-5, the J gene TRBJ1-2; 8 bases match TRBD1. Germline V gene sequence: CDR1 MNHEY, CDR2 SVGAGI. The CDR3 has 15 amino acids. The V segment lost 6 bases and the J segment 4 bases; nucleotides outside the gene matches: 10. Written as DNA, the CDR3 is TGTGCCAGCAGCCGCCGACAGGGGTGGCGCTATGGCTACACCTTC. It is translated as CASSRRQGWRYGYTF.

Details on this clone: One junction end disagrees with the germline gene, perhaps due to a read error. The chain recombines TRBV4-1 with TRBJ2-7; 9 nucleotides line up with TRBD1. The CDR3 runs 16 residues. Germline-derived CDR1 and CDR2 are MGHRA and YSYEKL. CDR3 in amino acids: CASSQDRDRDPYEQYF. The CDR3 coding sequence is TGCGCCAGCAGCCAAGACCGGGACAGGGATCCCTACGAGCAGTACTTT.